These 3 T cell receptor beta chains originate from one sample sequenced in a study of T cells in women clearing cervical HPV infection (dated by TCRdb to 2017 to 2018). Library preparation employed the immunoSEQ multiplex PCR assay. As stored in TCRdb, this immuneACCESS dataset retains in-frame rearrangements with V and J assigned. A fraction of the clones does not appear; measured against another copy, unresolved V genes explain less than half of the discrepancy, and the remainder lacks a known reason. The sample table gives about 20,000 clones. 6.7% of the sample lies in the top ten. The specimen sequenced was blood buffy coat. The receptors were sampled from a woman aged 18 to 69 with a cervical HPV16 infection that either progressed to CIN3+ or cleared (not recorded which).

About this clone itself: The sequenced fragment ends 3 residues before the CDR3 boundary, so the rest is inferred from the germline J gene. The chain uses TRBV20-1 and TRBJ2-5, with TRBD2 matching 13 bases. V was pared by 3 bases and J by 4 bases, with 11 bases of the junction left unmatched. Germline CDR1 DFQATT, CDR2 SNEGSKA (reference sequence). This CDR3 comprises 17 residues. The DNA read from the CDR3 is TGCAGTGCTAGCCCGCTCCCGACTAGCGGGAGGCCAGAGACC. Its protein is CSASPLPTSGRPET. The entire CDR3 is CSASPLPTSGRPETQYF.

Concerning this clone itself: The CDR3 end falls 3 residues outside the read, so it is completed with the germline J gene. The chain joins TRBV20-1 to TRBJ2-3; 14 bases fit TRBD2. The CDR3 runs to 20 residues. Germline V lookup: CDR1 DFQATT, CDR2 SNEGSKA (reference sequence). CDR3 sequence: CSARKGLAGEEGYHQETQYF. Partial CDR3 DNA: TGCAGTGCTAGAAAGGGACTAGCGGGAGAGGAGGGATACCACCAAGAGACG.

Note on this clone: The sequence runs out 3 residues before the end of the CDR3; the remainder is reconstructed from the germline J gene. J is TRBJ1-5 and V is TRBV7-2; maybe TRBD1 (5 bases). The germline gives CDR1 SGHTA, CDR2 FQGNSA. This CDR3 is 14 amino acids long. Trimming took 5 bases from V and 5 from J, leaving 13 bases between them. CDR3 DNA, as far as it was read: TGTGCCAGCAGCGCGCAGGGAGGACATCAGCCC. Translation gives CASSAQGGHQP. The whole CDR3 region reads CASSAQGGHQPQHF.